These 12 T cell receptor beta chains came from one sample sequenced in a study of blood T cell repertoires in COVID-19. The assay was immunoSEQ multiplex PCR, and TCRdb's table has in-frame clones only and misses some. The sample carries roughly 130,000 clones, 84% recorded once. Sequencing was carried out using PBMCs or T cells enriched from blood (not recorded which). The receptor set was obtained from a woman under 40 who had recovered from COVID-19.

The chain links TRBV5-4 to TRBJ1-2; 7 bases are shared with TRBD1. Germline trimming cut 3 bases from V and 2 bases from J; bases unmatched to any gene: 4. Germline V gene data show CDR1 as SGHNT and CDR2 as YYREEE (reference sequence). CDR3 size: 14 residues. The CDR3 DNA reads as TGTGCCAGCAGCTCAGGGGGAGCCAACTATGGCTACACCTTC. Protein sequence: CASSSGGANYGYTF. Full variable domain (rest looked up from reference TRBV5-4 and TRBJ1-2): ETGVTQSPTHLIKTRGQQVTLRCSSQSGHNTVSWYQQALGQGPQFIFQYYREEENGRGNFPPRFSGLQFPNYSSELNVNALELDDSALYLCASSSGGANYGYTFGSGTRLTVV.

The rearrangement uses TRBV7-8 and TRBJ1-6, with TRBD1 identical over 7 bases. The ends lost 0 bases at V and 6 bases at J; junction bases unmatched: 2. The germline V gene has CDR1 SGHVS and CDR2 FQNEAQ. This CDR3 region has 15 residues. The CDR3 sequence is CASSLAGGLNSPLHF. DNA of the CDR3: TGTGCCAGCAGCTTAGCAGGGGGCCTTAATTCACCCCTCCACTTT.

The chain employs TRBV9 and TRBJ2-3, with D perhaps matching TRBD1 (5 bases). Deletions cut 0 bases from V and 9 bases from J, with 14 bases between. CDR3 length: 14 residues. The V gene's germline CDR1 is SGDLS and CDR2 YYNGEE. The CDR3 DNA follows: TGTGCCAGCAGCGTAGCGTTGGACACCGGAACGCAGTATTTT. Translation: CASSVALDTGTQYF.

This clone has a handful of counts. The chain employs TRBV4-1 and TRBJ2-7; 9 positions agree with TRBD2. The V gene's germline CDR1 is MGHRA and CDR2 YSYEKL. This CDR3 region has 13 residues. V lost 4 bases and J lost 6; bases outside the gene matches: 4. DNA of the CDR3: TGCGCCAGCAGCCCGGGACTAGCTGGCGAGCAGTACTTC. Translated, it gives CASSPGLAGEQYF.

This chain uses TRBV9 with TRBJ1-2; D may be TRBD1 (6 bases). Germline CDR1 SGDLS, CDR2 YYNGEE. There are 14 residues in the CDR3. The V end was cut by 4 bases, the J end by 7 bases, with 17 bases between. The DNA of the CDR3 is TGTGCCAGCAGCTTCGGGACATCGTTTAGTGGCTACACCTTC. This codes for CASSFGTSFSGYTF. Variable domain in full (rest from reference TRBV9 and TRBJ1-2): DSGVTQTPKHLITATGQRVTLRCSPRSGDLSVYWYQQSLDQGLQFLIQYYNGEERAKGNILERFSAQQFPDLHSELNLSSLELGDSALYFCASSFGTSFSGYTFGSGTRLTVV.

The genes are TRBV6-4 and TRBJ1-1, with 8 bases fitting TRBD1. This CDR3 spans 13 amino acids. The V gene's germline CDR1 is MRHNA and CDR2 SNTAGT. Germline trimming cut 5 bases from V and 5 bases from J; bases unmatched to any gene: 4. CDR3 DNA sequence: TGTGCCAGCAGTCAGGGGGCGGAAACTGAAGCTTTCTTT. Translated: CASSQGAETEAFF.

This clone was seen a few times. V gene TRBV28 combines with J gene TRBJ1-2; D gene unclear. The V end lost 5 bases, the J end lost 4 bases, and 8 bases lay between the germline ends. The CDR3 covers 12 residues. Germline CDR1 and CDR2: MDHEN and SYDVKM. The CDR3 coding sequence is TGTGCCAGCAGTGGCCCCAGCTATGGCTACACCTTC. It translates to CASSGPSYGYTF.

This chain joins TRBV7-3 and TRBJ2-1; 7 bases fit TRBD1. V lost 3 bases, J lost 10 bases, and 3 bases stayed unmatched. CDR3 size: 12 residues. The germline V gene has CDR1 SGHTA and CDR2 FQGTGA. As DNA, the CDR3 is TGTGCCAGCAGCTTCGGGACAGAAGAGCAGTTCTTC. This translates into CASSFGTEEQFF.

The chain employs TRBV4-3 and TRBJ2-1; 10 bases map to TRBD1. J was trimmed by 3 bases and V by 1 base; bases with no gene match: 0. The CDR3 loop spans 15 amino acids. Germline V gene sequence: CDR1 LGHNA, CDR2 YSLEER. CDR3: CASSQGTGGYNEQFF. The CDR3 region has the DNA TGCGCCAGCAGCCAAGGGACAGGGGGCTACAATGAGCAGTTCTTC.

The V and J genes are TRBV4-3 and TRBJ2-4; 7 bases map to TRBD1. The J segment lost 2 bases and the V segment lost 4 bases, leaving 11 bases of the junction unmatched. CDR1 is LGHNA and CDR2 is YSLEER in the germline V gene. The CDR3 consists of 17 residues. CDR3 DNA: TGCGCCAGCAGCCCCCGACAGGGACCCACTTCCAAAAACATTCAGTACTTC. Translation gives CASSPRQGPTSKNIQYF.

The V call is TRBV9, the J call TRBJ1-1; tentatively, D is TRBD1 (5 bases). Deletions cut 2 bases from V and 6 bases from J, with 11 bases between. CDR3 length equals 13 residues. Germline V lookup: CDR1 SGDLS, CDR2 YYNGEE. The CDR3 DNA is TGTGCCAGCAGCGTCCTCTGGGGGGCTGAAGCTTTCTTT. Residues: CASSVLWGAEAFF.

The chain has TRBV27 and TRBJ2-7, with D perhaps TRBD1 (6 bases). CDR1 and CDR2 (germline): MNHEY, SMNVEV (reference sequence). V lost 2 bases and J 5 bases, leaving 19 bases between the germline ends. This CDR3 spans 16 amino acids. The CDR3 sequence is CASSLKSQGIIHEQYF. The CDR3 region has the DNA TGTGCCAGCAGTTTAAAATCCCAGGGGATAATCCACGAGCAGTACTTC.